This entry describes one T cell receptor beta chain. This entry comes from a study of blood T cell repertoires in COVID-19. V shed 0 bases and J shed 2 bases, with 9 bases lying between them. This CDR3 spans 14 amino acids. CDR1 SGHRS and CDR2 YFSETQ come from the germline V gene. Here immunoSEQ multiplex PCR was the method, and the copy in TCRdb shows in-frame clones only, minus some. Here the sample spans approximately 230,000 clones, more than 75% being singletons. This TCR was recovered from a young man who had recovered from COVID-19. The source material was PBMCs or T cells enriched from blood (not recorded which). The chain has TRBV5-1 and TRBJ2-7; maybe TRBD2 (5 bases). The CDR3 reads CASSLASSPYEQYF. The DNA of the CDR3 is TGCGCCAGCAGCTTGGCTAGCTCCCCCTACGAGCAGTACTTC. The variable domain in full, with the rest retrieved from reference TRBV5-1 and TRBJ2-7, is KAGVTQTPRYLIKTRGQQVTLSCSPISGHRSVSWYQQTPGQGLQFLFEYFSETQRNKGNFPGRFSGRQFSNSRSEMNVSTLELGDSALYLCASSLASSPYEQYFGPGTRLTVT.